One T cell receptor beta chain is described in this entry. The antigen is not known. This sample is part of a study of cytomegalovirus exposure and HLA in healthy donors. General study results and limits: TCR beta V- and J-gene trimming was later associated with a missense DCLRE1C variant.

PCR used 60 Vbeta primers and 13 Jbeta primers. Sequenced by immunoSEQ multiplex PCR; TCRdb stores in-frame clones only, minus some. The data show around 200,000 clones, about 80% seen once. Germline assignment: CDR1 MGHRA and CDR2 YSYEKL. The CDR3 spans 14 residues. Trimming removed 4 bases from V and 6 bases from J, with 15 bases in between. This rearrangement joins TRBV4-1 to TRBJ1-2; D not certain. The TCR sequence derives from a woman between 50 and 59 years old in good health and CMV-seropositive. Sequencing was carried out using PBMCs. CDR3 sequence: CASSPLPPFNGYTF. The DNA of the CDR3 is TGCGCCAGCAGCCCACTTCCCCCCTTCAATGGCTACACCTTC.